This T cell receptor beta chain was captured in a study of CD8+CD57+ T cells in acquired aplastic anemia. Study-level points and caveats: It was found that almost 30 CD8+ CDR3 sequences were shared between patients and controls.

Genomic DNA provided the template from which TCR beta VDJ and CDR3 profiles were obtained. TCRdb re-derived calls from the reads in MiXCR, one entry per CDR3 protein. The sample lists about 220,000 distinct CDR3 sequences, 45% to 50% occurring once. On this clonotype: Antigen unknown. Lacking the conserved final phenylalanine or tryptophan, this CDR3 likely reflects a read error.

Patients selected for sequencing had displayed CD8+CD57+ cell expansion by flow cytometry. Germline lookup yields CDR1 MDHEN and CDR2 SYDVKM. Between the trimmed V and J ends, which lost 3 bases and 1 base, there was a span of 7 bases. The CDR3 is 14 residues long. This sequence was found in a human donor with aplastic anemia. The sample consisted of sorted CD4+, CD8+, or CD8+CD57+ T cells (not recorded which) from PBMCs. The chain employs TRBV28 and TRBJ1-5; weak D call: TRBD1 (6 bases). The CDR3 DNA reads as TGTGCCAGCAGTTTGGGACAAAGCAATCAGCCCCAGCATTGT. Amino acids: CASSLGQSNQPQHC.